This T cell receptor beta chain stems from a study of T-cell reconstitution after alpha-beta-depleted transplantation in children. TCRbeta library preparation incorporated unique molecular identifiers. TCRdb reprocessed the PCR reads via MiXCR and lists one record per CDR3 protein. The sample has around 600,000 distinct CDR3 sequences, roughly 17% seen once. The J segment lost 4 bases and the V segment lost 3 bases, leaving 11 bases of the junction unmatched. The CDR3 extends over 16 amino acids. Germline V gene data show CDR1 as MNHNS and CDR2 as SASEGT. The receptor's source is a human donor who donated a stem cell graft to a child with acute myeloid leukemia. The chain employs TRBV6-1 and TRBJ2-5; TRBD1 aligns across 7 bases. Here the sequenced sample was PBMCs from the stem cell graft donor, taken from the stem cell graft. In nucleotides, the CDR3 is TGTGCCAGCAGTGATCGTTCGACAGGGCGGAGAGAGACCCAGTACTTC. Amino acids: CASSDRSTGRRETQYF.